These 10 T cell receptor beta chains were sequenced from one sample in a study of T-cell reconstitution after alpha-beta-depleted transplantation in children. Construction of the TCRbeta library involved unique molecular identifiers. TCRdb called the PCR reads again in MiXCR, with one record for every CDR3 protein. The sample contains some 200,000 distinct CDR3 sequences, roughly 15% of which appear only once. The specimen comprised PBMCs from the stem cell graft donor, sampled from the stem cell graft. The source is a human donor who donated a stem cell graft to a child with acute lymphoblastic leukemia.

This clonotype has just a few counts. The chain employs TRBV29-1 and TRBJ1-1; 10 bases agree with TRBD1. V was clipped by 7 bases and J by 0 bases; unmatched bases: 5. CDR1 and CDR2 from the germline V gene are SQVTM and ANQGSEA. The CDR3 covers 14 residues. The CDR3 nucleotides are TGCAGCGCCCAGGACAGGGGGATGAACACTGAAGCTTTCTTT. Translating it yields CSAQDRGMNTEAFF.

The V and J genes are TRBV12-3 or TRBV12-4 and TRBJ2-5; 12 bases align to TRBD1. V trimming: 1 base; J trimming: 5 bases; junction bases outside the gene matches: 5. This CDR3 is built from 16 residues. The DNA of the CDR3 is TGTGCCAGCAGTTTAGGAGGGACAGGGGGCGCTGAGACCCAGTACTTC. This translates into CASSLGGTGGAETQYF.

CDR3 loop: CASSVKDREQYF. CDR3 sequence (DNA): TGTGCCAGCAGTGTTAAAGACCGCGAGCAGTACTTC. This sequence joins TRBV6-6 and TRBJ2-7; D not resolved. Trimming took 5 bases from V and 6 from J, leaving 11 bases between them. The germline CDR1 and CDR2 sequences are MNHNY and SVGAGI (reference sequence). The CDR3 sequence is 12 residues long.

This clonotype was counted many times. The chain is built from TRBV6-2 or TRBV6-3 and TRBJ2-1, with D unclear. This CDR3 region has 13 residues. Trimming cost V 1 base and J 9 bases, with 10 bases left between them. The V gene's germline CDR1 is MNHEY and CDR2 SVGEGT. CDR3 coding DNA: TGTGCCAGCAGTTACTACAGAGATGGTGAGCAGTTCTTC. Translation gives CASSYYRDGEQFF.

Only a few counts were recorded for this clonotype. The DNA for the CDR3 is TGCAGTGCTAGACCGACTAGCGGGAGGCTCGATGAGCAGTTCTTC. This encodes CSARPTSGRLDEQFF. This chain uses TRBV20-1 with TRBJ2-1, with 13 bases fitting TRBD2. Germline CDR1 reads DFQATT; CDR2 reads SNEGSKA (reference sequence). J gave up 8 bases and V 2 bases, and 6 bases lay outside the gene matches. There are 15 residues in the CDR3.

In its sample, this clonotype was seen many times. The chain is built from TRBV7-9 and TRBJ2-3, with 7 nucleotides matching TRBD2. The length of the CDR3 is 16 residues. The V and J ends lost 5 bases and 4 bases, in that order; junction bases with no gene match: 12. CDR1 SEHNR and CDR2 FQNEAQ come from the germline V gene (reference sequence). The CDR3: CASSPYPRGNADTQYF. The CDR3, as DNA: TGTGCCAGCAGCCCATACCCGCGGGGGAACGCAGATACGCAGTATTTT.

In its sample, this clonotype was seen many times. The J gene is TRBJ1-1, the V gene TRBV5-5, with 9 bases aligning to TRBD1. Germline V CDR1 and CDR2: SGHKS, YYEKEE (reference sequence). This CDR3 is 15 amino acids long. Trimming at V came to 1 base and at J to 1 base, leaving 2 bases not matched to a gene. For the CDR3, the DNA is TGTGCCAGCAGCTTGACAGGGGGCAGGAACACTGAAGCTTTCTTT. Protein product: CASSLTGGRNTEAFF.

This clonotype was counted ten times or more. The gene calls are TRBV5-1 and TRBJ2-3; D unresolved. V was shortened by 4 bases and J by 0 bases, with 9 bases between the two germline ends. This CDR3 has 14 amino acids. The germline V gene encodes CDR1 SGHRS and CDR2 YFSETQ. CDR3 protein: CASSPGKSTDTQYF. The CDR3 region has the DNA TGCGCCAGCAGCCCCGGAAAGAGCACAGATACGCAGTATTTT.

This clonotype was recorded at least ten times. This chain uses TRBV6-1 with TRBJ2-1, with D possibly being TRBD1 (6 bases). Trimming pared 2 bases from V and 8 bases from J, leaving 25 bases between. The CDR3 sequence is 18 residues long. Germline CDR1 MNHNS, CDR2 SASEGT. In DNA, the CDR3 is TGTGCCAGCAGTGAAATCGCAGCTTACCGACAGGTTCGAGATGAGCAGTTCTTC. This codes for CASSEIAAYRQVRDEQFF.

This clonotype was seen ten or more times. The chain combines TRBV11-2 with TRBJ2-3; 10 bases are a match to TRBD2. Germline values: CDR1 SGHAT, CDR2 FQNNGV. The V gene end was trimmed by 1 base and the J gene end by 4 bases; junction bases not matched to a gene: 5. The CDR3 loop spans 16 amino acids. CDR3 DNA: TGTGCCAGCAGCTTAGTCCTAGCGGGAGCCCCAGATACGCAGTATTTT. This gives the protein CASSLVLAGAPDTQYF.